This TCR beta chain was recovered during a study of naive and memory T cell subsets. Findings and caveats of the study: Especially in CD8 cells, naive repertoires contained a few larger clonotypes, possibly CD45RA-re-expressing memory cells. Each distinct alpha or beta sequence counts as one clonotype.

The beta constant-region primer was an equimolar mix of two oligonucleotides covering TRBC1 and TRBC2. Four rounds of PCR amplified the ligated cDNA using nested alpha and beta constant-region primers plus SP2. MiXCR, applied by TCRdb to the UMI-ligation and nested PCR reads, yields one record per CDR3 protein. The sample records some 110,000 distinct CDR3 sequences, about 14% being singletons. CD4 T cells were positively selected, then CD8 T cells from the CD4-negative fraction. Trimming pared 7 bases from V and 1 base from J, leaving 13 bases between. Germline CDR1 SGHVS, CDR2 FQNEAQ. This CDR3 contains 15 residues. This clonotype was counted only a few times. Its target is not known.

The receptor comes from a human donor in good health. The J gene is TRBJ2-2, the V gene TRBV7-8; D is possibly TRBD1 or TRBD2 (5 bases each). Sequencing input: naive CD8+ T cells from blood. CDR3 residues: CASTVGTENTGELFF. CDR3 DNA: TGTGCCAGCACTGTTGGGACGGAGAACACCGGGGAGCTGTTTTTT.